This T cell receptor (beta chain) was captured by sequencing in a study of CDR3 diversity in severe acne. This clonotype was detected a few times. A single record per CDR3 protein comes from TCRdb applying MiXCR to the PCR reads. The sample yields roughly 93,000 distinct CDR3 sequences, approximately 49% seen once. The length of the CDR3 is 14 residues. The ends were cut back, 2 bases at V and 9 bases at J, with 15 bases in the middle. From germline, CDR1 is MNHEY and CDR2 SVGAGI. The chain couples TRBV6-5 to TRBJ2-3, with D perhaps assigned TRBD1 or TRBD2 (6 bases each). This clonotype originated in a male donor with severe acne vulgaris. The sequencing input was blood. The CDR3 DNA is TGTGCCAGCAGTTACCAGGAGTGGGGGGCGACGCAGTATTTT. This encodes CASSYQEWGATQYF.